This TCR beta chain stems from a study of blood T cell repertoires in COVID-19. At the level of the study: There were acute and convalescent COVID-19 samples, and they came from the United States, Italy and Spain.

This CDR3 is built from 17 residues. The J segment lost 0 bases and the V segment lost 0 bases, leaving 5 bases of the junction unmatched. The germline V gene encodes CDR1 MNHNS and CDR2 SASEGT. The authors' processing: For nucleated cells, counts were estimated from reference gene primer amplification. Libraries were prepared by immunoSEQ multiplex PCR; TCRdb keeps only in-frame clonotypes and omits some of them. V and J calls and clone size are given by that table; D and trimming were obtained from the DNA. This sample has roughly 400,000 clones, with roughly 84% found just once. The sample comprised PBMCs or T cells enriched from blood (not recorded which). The clonotype was recovered from a woman aged 18-35 years who had been exposed to COVID-19. The rearrangement joins TRBV6-1 to TRBJ2-3, with 8 bases identical to TRBD2. In DNA, the CDR3 is TGTGCCAGCAGTGAAGCGCTTCGGGGGGGGAGCACAGATACGCAGTATTTT. It translates to CASSEALRGGSTDTQYF.